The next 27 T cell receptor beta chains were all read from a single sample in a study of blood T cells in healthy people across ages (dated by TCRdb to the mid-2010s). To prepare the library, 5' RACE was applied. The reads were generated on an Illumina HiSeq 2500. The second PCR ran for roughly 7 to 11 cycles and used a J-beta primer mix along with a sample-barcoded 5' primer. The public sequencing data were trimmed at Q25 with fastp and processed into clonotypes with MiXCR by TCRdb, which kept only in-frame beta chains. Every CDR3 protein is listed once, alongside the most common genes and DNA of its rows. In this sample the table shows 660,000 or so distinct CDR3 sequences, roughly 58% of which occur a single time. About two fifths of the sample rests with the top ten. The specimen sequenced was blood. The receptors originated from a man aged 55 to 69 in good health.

The CDR3 DNA follows: TGTGCCAGCAGCCAGACAGCGGCTAGCTCCTACGAGCAGTACTTC. It yields the protein CASSQTAASSYEQYF. J is TRBJ2-7 and V is TRBV7-2; D may match TRBD1 or TRBD2 (5 bases each). Germline V CDR1 and CDR2: SGHTA, FQGNSA. The CDR3 sequence is 15 residues long. V lost 5 bases and J 0 bases, leaving 14 bases between the germline ends.

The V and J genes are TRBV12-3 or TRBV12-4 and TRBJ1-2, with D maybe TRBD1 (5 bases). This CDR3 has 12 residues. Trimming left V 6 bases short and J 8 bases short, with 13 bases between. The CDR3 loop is CASSRGAQGYTF. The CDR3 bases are TGTGCCAGCAGCCGAGGGGCGCAGGGCTACACCTTC.

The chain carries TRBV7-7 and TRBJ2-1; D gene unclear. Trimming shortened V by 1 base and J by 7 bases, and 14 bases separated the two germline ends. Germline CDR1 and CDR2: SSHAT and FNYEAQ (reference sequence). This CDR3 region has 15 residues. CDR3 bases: TGTGCCAGCAGCTTAGACAGTTTTAGAAGGAATGAGCAGTTCTTC. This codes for CASSLDSFRRNEQFF.

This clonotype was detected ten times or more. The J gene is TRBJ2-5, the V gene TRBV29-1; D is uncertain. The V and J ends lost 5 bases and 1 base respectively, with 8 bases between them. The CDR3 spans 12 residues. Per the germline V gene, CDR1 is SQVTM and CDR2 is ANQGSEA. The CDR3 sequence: CSVRRLQETQYF. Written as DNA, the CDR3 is TGCAGCGTTCGACGACTCCAAGAGACCCAGTACTTC.

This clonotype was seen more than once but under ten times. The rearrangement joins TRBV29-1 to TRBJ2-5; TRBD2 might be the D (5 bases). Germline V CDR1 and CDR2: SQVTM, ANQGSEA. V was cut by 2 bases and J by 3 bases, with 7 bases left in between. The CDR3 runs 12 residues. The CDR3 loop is CSVEPLEETQYF. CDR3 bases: TGCAGCGTTGAACCACTAGAAGAGACCCAGTACTTC.

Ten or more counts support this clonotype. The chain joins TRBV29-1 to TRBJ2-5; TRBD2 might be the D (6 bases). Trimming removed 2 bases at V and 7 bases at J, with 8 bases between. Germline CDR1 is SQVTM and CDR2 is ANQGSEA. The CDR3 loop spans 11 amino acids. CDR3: CSVETGGTQYF. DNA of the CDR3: TGCAGCGTTGAAACCGGGGGGACCCAGTACTTC.

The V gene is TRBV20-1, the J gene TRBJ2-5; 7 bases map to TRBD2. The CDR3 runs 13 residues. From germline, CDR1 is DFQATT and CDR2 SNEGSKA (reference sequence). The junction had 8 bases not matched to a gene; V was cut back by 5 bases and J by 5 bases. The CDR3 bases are TGCAGTGCTGGGGACTACCAGCGGGAGACCCAGTACTTC. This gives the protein CSAGDYQRETQYF.

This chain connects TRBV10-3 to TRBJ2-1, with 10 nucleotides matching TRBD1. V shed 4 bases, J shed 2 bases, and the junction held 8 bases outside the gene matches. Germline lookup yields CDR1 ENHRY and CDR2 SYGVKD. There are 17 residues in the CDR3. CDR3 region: CAISGGAGTGAYNEQFF. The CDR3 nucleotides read TGTGCCATCAGTGGCGGGGCCGGGACAGGGGCCTACAATGAGCAGTTCTTC.

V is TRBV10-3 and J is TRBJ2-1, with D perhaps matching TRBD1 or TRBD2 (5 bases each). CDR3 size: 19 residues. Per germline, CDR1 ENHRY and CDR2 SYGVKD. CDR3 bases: TGTGTCACCCGTCATCGTGGCAGGGACCTCCAAAGCTCCTACAATGAGCAGTTCTTC. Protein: CVTRHRGRDLQSSYNEQFF.

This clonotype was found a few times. The CDR3 reads CASSYMGDTQYF. In DNA form, the CDR3 reads TGTGCCAGCAGTTACATGGGGGATACGCAGTATTTT. The rearrangement links TRBV6-5 to TRBJ2-3; D unresolved. The CDR3 loop spans 12 amino acids. Germline lookup yields CDR1 MNHEY and CDR2 SVGAGI. Trimming took off 2 bases at V and 6 bases at J, with 6 bases between the two ends.

The CDR3 DNA follows: TGCAGTGCTAGAGATAGCGGGCGATACACTGAAGCTTTCTTT. This encodes CSARDSGRYTEAFF. The rearrangement joins TRBV20-1 to TRBJ1-1; D is ambiguous. Germline CDR1 DFQATT, CDR2 SNEGSKA (reference sequence). V lost 0 bases, J lost 3 bases, and 11 bases lay in between. CDR3 length: 14 residues.

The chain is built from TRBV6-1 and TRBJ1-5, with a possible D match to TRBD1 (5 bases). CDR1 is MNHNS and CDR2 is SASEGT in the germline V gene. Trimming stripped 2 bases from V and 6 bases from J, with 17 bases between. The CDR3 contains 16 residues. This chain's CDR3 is CASSELSQGRRQPQHF. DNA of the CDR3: TGTGCCAGCAGTGAACTATCTCAGGGTCGACGTCAGCCCCAGCATTTT.

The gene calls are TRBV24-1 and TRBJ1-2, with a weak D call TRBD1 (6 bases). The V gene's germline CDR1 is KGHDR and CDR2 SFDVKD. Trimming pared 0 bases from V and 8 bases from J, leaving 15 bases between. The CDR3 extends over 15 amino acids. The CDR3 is CATSDLGSTGGGYTF. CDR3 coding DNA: TGTGCCACCAGTGATTTGGGGTCGACAGGAGGAGGCTACACCTTC.

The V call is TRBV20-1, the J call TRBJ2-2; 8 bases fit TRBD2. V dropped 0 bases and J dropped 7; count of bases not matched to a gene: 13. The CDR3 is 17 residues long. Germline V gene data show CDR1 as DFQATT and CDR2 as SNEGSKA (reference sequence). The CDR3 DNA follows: TGCAGTGCTAGAGATAGGGCCCAGCGGGGGCGGCTCGGGGAGCTGTTTTTT. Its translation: CSARDRAQRGRLGELFF.

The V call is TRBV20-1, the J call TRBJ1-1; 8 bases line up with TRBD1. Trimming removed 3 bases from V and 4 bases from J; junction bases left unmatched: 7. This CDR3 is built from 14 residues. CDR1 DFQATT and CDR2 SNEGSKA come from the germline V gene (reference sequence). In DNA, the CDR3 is TGCAGTGCTAGTACCAGGGGGCATGTCACTGAAGCTTTCTTT. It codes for CSASTRGHVTEAFF.

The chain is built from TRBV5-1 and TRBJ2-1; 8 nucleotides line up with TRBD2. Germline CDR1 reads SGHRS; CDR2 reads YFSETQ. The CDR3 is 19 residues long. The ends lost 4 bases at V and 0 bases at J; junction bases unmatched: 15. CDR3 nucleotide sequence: TGCGCCAGCAGCGGACGGGAGGGGGGGCCCATATTCTCCTACAATGAGCAGTTCTTC. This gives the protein CASSGREGGPIFSYNEQFF. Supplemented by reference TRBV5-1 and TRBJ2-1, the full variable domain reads KAGVTQTPRYLIKTRGQQVTLSCSPISGHRSVSWYQQTPGQGLQFLFEYFSETQRNKGNFPGRFSGRQFSNSRSEMNVSTLELGDSALYLCASSGREGGPIFSYNEQFFGPGTRLTVL.

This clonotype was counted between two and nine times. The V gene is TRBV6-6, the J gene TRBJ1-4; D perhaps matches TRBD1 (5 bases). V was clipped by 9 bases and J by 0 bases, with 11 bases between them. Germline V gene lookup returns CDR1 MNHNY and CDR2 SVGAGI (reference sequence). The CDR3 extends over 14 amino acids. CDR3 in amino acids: CASAGQTTNEKLFF. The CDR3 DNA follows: TGTGCCAGTGCGGGGCAGACAACTAATGAAAAACTGTTTTTT.

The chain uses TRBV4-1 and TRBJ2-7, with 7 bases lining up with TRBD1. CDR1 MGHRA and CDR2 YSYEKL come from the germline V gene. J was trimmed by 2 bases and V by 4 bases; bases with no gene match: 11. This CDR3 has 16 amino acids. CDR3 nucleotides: TGCGCCAGCAGCCGGACAATCCGGGACAGACCCTACGAGCAGTACTTC. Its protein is CASSRTIRDRPYEQYF.

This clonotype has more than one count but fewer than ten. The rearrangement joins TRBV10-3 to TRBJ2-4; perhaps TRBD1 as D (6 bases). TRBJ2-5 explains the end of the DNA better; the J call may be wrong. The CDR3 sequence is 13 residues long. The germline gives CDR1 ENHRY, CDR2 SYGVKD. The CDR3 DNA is TGTGCCAGTGGGGCCAGGGGCGGAGAGACCCAGTACTTC. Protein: CASGARGGETQYF.

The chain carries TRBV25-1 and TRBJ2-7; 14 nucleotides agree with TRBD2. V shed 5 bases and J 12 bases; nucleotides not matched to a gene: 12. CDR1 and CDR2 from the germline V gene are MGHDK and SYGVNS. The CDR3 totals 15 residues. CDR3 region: CASSWTSGGKETRYF. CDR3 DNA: TGTGCCAGCAGTTGGACTAGCGGGGGGAAAGAGACCCGGTACTTC.

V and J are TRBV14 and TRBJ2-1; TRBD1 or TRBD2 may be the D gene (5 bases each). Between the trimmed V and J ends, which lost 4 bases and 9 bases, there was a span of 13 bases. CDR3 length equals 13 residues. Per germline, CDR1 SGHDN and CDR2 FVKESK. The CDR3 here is CASSRGERREQFF. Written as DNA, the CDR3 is TGTGCCAGCAGCCGAGGGGAGCGGCGTGAGCAGTTCTTC.

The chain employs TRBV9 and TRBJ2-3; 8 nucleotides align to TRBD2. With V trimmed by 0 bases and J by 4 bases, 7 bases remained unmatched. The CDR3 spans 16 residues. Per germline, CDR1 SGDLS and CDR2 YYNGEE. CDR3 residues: CASSVDVAGPPDTQYF. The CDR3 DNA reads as TGTGCCAGCAGCGTAGATGTAGCGGGGCCCCCAGATACGCAGTATTTT.

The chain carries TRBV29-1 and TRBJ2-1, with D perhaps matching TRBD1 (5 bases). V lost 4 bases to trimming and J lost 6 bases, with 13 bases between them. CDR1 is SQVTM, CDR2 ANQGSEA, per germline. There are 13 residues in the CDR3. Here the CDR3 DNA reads TGCAGCGTTGGGGCAGGGTTTGGCAATGAGCAGTTCTTC. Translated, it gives CSVGAGFGNEQFF.

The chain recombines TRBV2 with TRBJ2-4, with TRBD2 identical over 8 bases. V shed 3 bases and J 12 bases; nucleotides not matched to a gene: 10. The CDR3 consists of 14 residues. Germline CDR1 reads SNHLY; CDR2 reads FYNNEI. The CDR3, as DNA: TGTGCCAGCAGTGAGGCGGGGGGAACGAGTTATCAGTACTTC. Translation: CASSEAGGTSYQYF.

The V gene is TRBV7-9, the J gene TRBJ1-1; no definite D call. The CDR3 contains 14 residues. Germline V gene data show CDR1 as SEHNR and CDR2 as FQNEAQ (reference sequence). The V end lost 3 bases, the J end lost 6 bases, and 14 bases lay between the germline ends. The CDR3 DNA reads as TGTGCCAGCAGCTTTTTCCCTGAGCAAGCTGAAGCTTTCTTT. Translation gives CASSFFPEQAEAFF.

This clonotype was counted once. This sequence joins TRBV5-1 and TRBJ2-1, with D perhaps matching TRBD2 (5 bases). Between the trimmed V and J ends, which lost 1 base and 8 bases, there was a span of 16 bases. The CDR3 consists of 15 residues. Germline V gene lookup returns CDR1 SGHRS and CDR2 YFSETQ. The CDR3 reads CASSLPADWHDEQFF. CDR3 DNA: TGCGCCAGCAGCTTGCCCGCGGACTGGCACGATGAGCAGTTCTTC.

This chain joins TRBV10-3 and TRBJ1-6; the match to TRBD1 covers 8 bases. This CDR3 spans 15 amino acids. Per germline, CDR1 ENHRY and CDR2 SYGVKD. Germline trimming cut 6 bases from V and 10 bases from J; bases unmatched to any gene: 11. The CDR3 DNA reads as TGTGCCATCAGGGGACAGGAAGATAGCGGATCACCCCTCCACTTT. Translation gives CAIRGQEDSGSPLHF.